The 23 T cell receptor beta chains presented below share a single source sample, sequenced in a study of CD8+CD57+ T cells in acquired aplastic anemia. Investigators profiled TCR beta VDJ and CDR3 from genomic DNA template. MiXCR, run by TCRdb on the reads, gives a single entry per CDR3 protein. The sample contains 150,000 to 200,000 distinct CDR3 sequences, 64% of which appear only once. Sample: sorted CD4+, CD8+, or CD8+CD57+ T cells (not recorded which) from PBMCs. These receptors all stem from a human donor with severe aplastic anemia or a healthy control (not recorded which).

This clonotype was detected ten times or more. This chain connects TRBV9 to TRBJ2-3, with D perhaps TRBD2 (6 bases). V was shortened by 2 bases and J by 1 base, with 14 bases between the two germline ends. This CDR3 has 16 amino acids. Germline CDR1 SGDLS, CDR2 YYNGEE. CDR3: CASSVELAFGTDTQYF. In DNA form, the CDR3 reads TGTGCCAGCAGCGTTGAACTAGCCTTTGGCACAGATACGCAGTATTTT.

This chain connects TRBV15 to TRBJ1-2, with D possibly matching TRBD1 (6 bases). This CDR3 has 17 residues. The V and J ends lost 3 bases and 3 bases respectively, with 20 bases between them. Germline lookup yields CDR1 LNHNV and CDR2 YYDKDF (reference sequence). DNA of the CDR3: TGTGCCACCAGCAGGGGGACACAGGATTATAACTACTATGGCTACACCTTC. Translated: CATSRGTQDYNYYGYTF.

The sample holds many counts of this clonotype. The CDR3 nucleotides are TGTGCCAGCAGTACACTAGCGGGGGATACCGACGAGCAGTACTTC. Translated, it gives CASSTLAGDTDEQYF. V and J are TRBV6-5 and TRBJ2-7, with 11 bases identical to TRBD2. Germline V gene sequence: CDR1 MNHEY, CDR2 SVGAGI. J was trimmed by 5 bases and V by 5 bases; bases with no gene match: 8. This CDR3 spans 15 amino acids.

V and J are TRBV27 and TRBJ2-5; D tentatively fits TRBD1 or TRBD2 (5 bases each). V gave up 1 base and J gave up 5 bases, with 11 bases separating them. There are 14 residues in the CDR3. Germline values: CDR1 MNHEY, CDR2 SMNVEV (reference sequence). CDR3 sequence reads: CASSLYRTGETQYF. CDR3 nucleotide sequence: TGTGCCAGCAGTTTATACAGGACTGGGGAGACCCAGTACTTC.

The CDR3, as DNA: TGTGCTAGTGGTGGGGGACGGCTCGGGGAGCAGTACTTC. Translation: CASGGGRLGEQYF. The chain combines TRBV12-5 with TRBJ2-7; D may match TRBD1 or TRBD2 (5 bases each). Germline CDR1 reads LGHNT; CDR2 reads FRNRAP. V dropped 5 bases and J dropped 7 bases, with 15 bases sitting between them. This CDR3 region has 13 residues.

This sequence joins TRBV10-3 and TRBJ2-7; D possibly corresponds to TRBD1 (6 bases). Gene TRBJ2-5 matches the end of the DNA better, so the J call may be wrong. The germline V gene encodes CDR1 ENHRY and CDR2 SYGVKD. The CDR3 has 14 residues. The CDR3 is CATKQGFARETQYF. The CDR3 nucleotides read TGTGCCACCAAACAGGGATTCGCTCGAGAGACCCAGTACTTC.

The CDR3 DNA reads TGCGCCAGCAGTGAAATACCGGGCAGCAATCAGCCCCAGCATTTT. Its protein is CASSEIPGSNQPQHF. V is TRBV10-2 and J is TRBJ1-5, with unresolved D. Germline V gives CDR1 WSHSY, CDR2 SAAADI. Trimming cost V 3 bases and J 1 base, with 10 bases left between them. This CDR3 has 15 amino acids.

This chain connects TRBV7-6 to TRBJ2-5; 7 positions match TRBD2. There are 14 residues in the CDR3. With V trimmed by 4 bases and J by 5 bases, 7 bases remained unmatched. Germline lookup yields CDR1 SGHVS and CDR2 FNYEAQ. The CDR3 DNA reads as TGTGCCAGCAGCTCGGCGGGGGAAGGTGAGACCCAGTACTTC. Amino acids: CASSSAGEGETQYF.

The CDR3 region has the DNA TGCAGTGCTAGCTCTCCGTCGGGAGGTGTCTATGGCTACACCTTC. It yields the protein CSASSPSGGVYGYTF. The V and J genes are TRBV20-1 and TRBJ1-2; no definite D call. V was clipped by 3 bases and J by 4 bases, with 18 bases between them. Germline V gene data show CDR1 as DFQATT and CDR2 as SNEGSKA (reference sequence). The CDR3 spans 15 residues.

The chain recombines TRBV9 with TRBJ2-7, with D possibly TRBD2 on 5 matching bases. V gave up 2 bases and J gave up 4 bases, with 13 bases separating them. Germline CDR1 is SGDLS and CDR2 is YYNGEE. The CDR3 covers 14 residues. CDR3 sequence: CASSVSGTQYEQYF. Written as DNA, the CDR3 is TGTGCCAGCAGCGTTTCGGGAACCCAATACGAGCAGTACTTC.

This sequence joins TRBV7-9 and TRBJ2-3, with 10 bases identical to TRBD1. CDR1 and CDR2 (germline): SEHNR, FQNEAQ (reference sequence). CDR3 length: 16 amino acids. With 6 bases clipped from V and 2 bases from J, the junction kept 8 bases outside the gene matches. In DNA form, the CDR3 reads TGTGCCAGCAGTCGGACAGGGGGGACCCACACAGATACGCAGTATTTT. It codes for CASSRTGGTHTDTQYF.

This clonotype came up many times. V is TRBV7-9 and J is TRBJ2-5; no definite D call. This CDR3 is 14 amino acids long. V shed 1 base and J shed 1 base, with 7 bases lying between them. In germline, CDR1 is SEHNR, CDR2 FQNEAQ (reference sequence). The DNA of the CDR3 is TGTGCCAGCAGCTTAGGAGACTCCCAAGAGACCCAGTACTTC. This gives the protein CASSLGDSQETQYF. The full variable domain, completed using reference TRBV7-9 and TRBJ2-5, is DTGVSQNPRHKITKRGQNVTFRCDPISEHNRLYWYRQTLGQGPEFLTYFQNEAQLEKSRLLSDRFSAERPKGSFSTLEIQRTEQGDSAMYLCASSLGDSQETQYFGPGTRLLVL.

A few counts support this clonotype. The CDR3 DNA reads TGCGCCAGCAGTGGGCTAGCGGGAGCTGGATATGGCAATGAGCAGTTCTTC. Its protein is CASSGLAGAGYGNEQFF. This chain uses TRBV10-2 with TRBJ2-1, with 10 bases fitting TRBD2. CDR3 length: 17 amino acids. J was trimmed by 6 bases and V by 4 bases; bases with no gene match: 12. Germline-derived CDR1 and CDR2 are WSHSY and SAAADI.

The sample holds many counts of this clonotype. The genes are TRBV2 and TRBJ2-6, with D maybe TRBD2 (6 bases). The V end was cut by 3 bases, the J end by 0 bases, with 9 bases between. The CDR3 length is 16 residues. Germline V CDR1 and CDR2: SNHLY, FYNNEI. The CDR3 spells CASSDIGSSGANVLTF. The CDR3 DNA reads as TGTGCCAGCAGTGACATCGGGAGCTCTGGGGCCAACGTCCTGACTTTC.

CDR3 nucleotides: TGTGCCAGCACTCCCGCGCGAGGTGACAGGGTCAATTCACCCCTCCACTTT. This translates into CASTPARGDRVNSPLHF. This chain joins TRBV7-9 and TRBJ1-6; 7 bases agree with TRBD1. J was trimmed by 7 bases and V by 7 bases; bases with no gene match: 16. CDR3 length: 17 residues. Germline CDR1 and CDR2: SEHNR and FQNEAQ (reference sequence).

The chain combines TRBV7-9 with TRBJ2-7; 7 bases line up with TRBD1. Germline V gene lookup returns CDR1 SEHNR and CDR2 FQNEAQ (reference sequence). The V and J ends lost 2 bases and 2 bases, in that order; junction bases with no gene match: 9. CDR3 length: 16 amino acids. CDR3 DNA: TGTGCCAGCAGCTTACCCGAGACAGGGCTAGCCTACGAGCAGTACTTC. Protein: CASSLPETGLAYEQYF. The full variable domain, in which reference TRBV7-9 and TRBJ2-7 provide the parts outside the CDR3, is DTGVSQNPRHKITKRGQNVTFRCDPISEHNRLYWYRQTLGQGPEFLTYFQNEAQLEKSRLLSDRFSAERPKGSFSTLEIQRTEQGDSAMYLCASSLPETGLAYEQYFGPGTRLTVT.

In its sample, this clonotype was seen many times. The chain employs TRBV7-8 and TRBJ1-1, with D hard to call. This CDR3 is built from 14 residues. CDR1 and CDR2 (germline): SGHVS, FQNEAQ. V lost 5 bases to trimming and J lost 0 bases, with 10 bases between them. CDR3 bases: TGTGCCAGCAGCCTAGGTGGGGTGAACACTGAAGCTTTCTTT. Translated, it gives CASSLGGVNTEAFF.

Ten or more counts support this clonotype. The chain recombines TRBV29-1 with TRBJ2-3; D remains ambiguous. Germline CDR1 reads SQVTM; CDR2 reads ANQGSEA. This CDR3 is built from 12 residues. Trimming left V 6 bases short and J 2 bases short, with 9 bases between. The DNA for the CDR3 is TGCAGCGTAACCAAGTACACAGATACGCAGTATTTT. As protein: CSVTKYTDTQYF.

V usage is TRBV20-1 and J usage is TRBJ1-1, with 8 positions matching TRBD1. After removal of 0 bases from V and 10 bases from J, the junction contained 4 bases not matched to a gene. Germline V gene data show CDR1 as DFQATT and CDR2 as SNEGSKA (reference sequence). The CDR3 runs 12 residues. CDR3 nucleotides: TGCAGTGCTAGAGACCGACAGGGGAGAGCTTTCTTT. It encodes CSARDRQGRAFF.

The rearrangement uses TRBV25-1 and TRBJ2-2, with 8 bases fitting TRBD1. Trimming took 2 bases from V and 7 from J; bases not matched to a gene: 6. CDR3 length equals 15 residues. Germline CDR1 and CDR2: MGHDK and SYGVNS. The CDR3 loop is CASSEQGARVGELFF. The CDR3 nucleotides read TGTGCCAGCAGTGAACAGGGGGCCCGCGTCGGGGAGCTGTTTTTT.

This chain uses TRBV20-1 with TRBJ1-6; 9 positions agree with TRBD1. Germline CDR1 and CDR2: DFQATT and SNEGSKA (reference sequence). The V and J ends lost 0 bases and 10 bases, in that order; junction bases with no gene match: 7. This CDR3 has 15 residues. This chain's CDR3 is CSARDVGQGPSPLHF. The CDR3 region has the DNA TGCAGTGCTAGAGATGTGGGACAGGGTCCCTCACCCCTCCACTTT.

This sequence joins TRBV10-3 and TRBJ1-5; 9 bases are a match to TRBD1. The CDR3 has 14 amino acids. Trimming removed 10 bases from V and 0 bases from J; junction bases left unmatched: 4. Germline CDR1 reads ENHRY; CDR2 reads SYGVKD. The CDR3 DNA reads TGTGCCACCTGGGACAGGGATAGCAATCAGCCCCAGCATTTT. Amino acids: CATWDRDSNQPQHF.

The chain is built from TRBV20-1 and TRBJ1-6; unclear D gene. The germline V gene has CDR1 DFQATT and CDR2 SNEGSKA (reference sequence). With 6 bases removed from V and 6 bases from J, the gap between germline ends came to 12 bases. The CDR3 runs 13 residues. CDR3 amino acids: CSARVAGNSPLHF. In DNA form, the CDR3 reads TGCAGTGCGCGGGTTGCTGGTAATTCACCCCTCCACTTT.